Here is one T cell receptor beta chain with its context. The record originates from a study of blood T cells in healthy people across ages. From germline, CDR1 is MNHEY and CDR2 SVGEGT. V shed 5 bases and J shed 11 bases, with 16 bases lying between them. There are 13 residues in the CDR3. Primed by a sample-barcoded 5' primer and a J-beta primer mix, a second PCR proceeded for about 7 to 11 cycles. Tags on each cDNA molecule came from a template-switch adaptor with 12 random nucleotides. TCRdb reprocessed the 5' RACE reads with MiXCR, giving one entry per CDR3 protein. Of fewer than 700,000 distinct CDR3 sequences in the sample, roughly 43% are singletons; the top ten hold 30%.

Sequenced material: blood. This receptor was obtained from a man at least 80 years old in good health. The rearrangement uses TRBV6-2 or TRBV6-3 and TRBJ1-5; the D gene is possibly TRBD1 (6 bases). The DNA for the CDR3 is TGTGCCAGCAGTGGACAGTTCGAGAAGACCCAGCATTTT. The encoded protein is CASSGQFEKTQHF.